One sample yielded the 8 T cell receptor beta chains listed below, sequenced in a study of shared clonotypes between healthy human individuals. Some clones are missing from TCRdb's copy, which holds only in-frame ones; the method was immunoSEQ multiplex PCR. The repertoire holds more than 500,000 clones, 85% to 95% seen once, with approximately 0.11% in the top ten. As defined, naive CD8 cells were CD45RO-negative and positively selected for CCR7, with terminally differentiated effector memory CD45RA+ cells excluded. Material: naive CD8+ T cells sorted from blood. These receptors originate from a woman under 40 in good health.

The CDR3 loop reads CSADNGGRYF. The CDR3 bases are TGCAGTGCCGACAATGGGGGACGGTATTTT. V usage is TRBV20-1 and J usage is TRBJ2-3; TRBD1 or TRBD2 may be the D gene (5 bases each). The germline CDR1 and CDR2 sequences are DFQATT and SNEGSKA (reference sequence). Trimming took off 6 bases at V and 14 bases at J, with 15 bases between the two ends. The CDR3 is made up of 10 amino acids.

The gene calls are TRBV7-8 and TRBJ1-1; D remains ambiguous. The CDR3 is made up of 15 amino acids. Germline V gene lookup returns CDR1 SGHVS and CDR2 FQNEAQ. Trimming took off 8 bases at V and 0 bases at J, with 16 bases between the two ends. CDR3 DNA: TGTGCCAGCCAATATCATGGGCCCATGAACACTGAAGCTTTCTTT. It yields the protein CASQYHGPMNTEAFF.

This chain connects TRBV27 to TRBJ1-1; D call uncertain. The V end lost 6 bases, the J end lost 0 bases, and 11 bases lay between the germline ends. CDR3 length: 14 residues. CDR1 MNHEY and CDR2 SMNVEV come from the germline V gene (reference sequence). CDR3 sequence (DNA): TGTGCCAGCAGCGGTGGCAGACTGAACACTGAAGCTTTCTTT. This translates into CASSGGRLNTEAFF.

The chain recombines TRBV2 with TRBJ2-7, with D possibly matching TRBD2 (6 bases). V shed 0 bases and J shed 4 bases, with 19 bases lying between them. The germline V gene has CDR1 SNHLY and CDR2 FYNNEI. The CDR3 totals 17 residues. The CDR3 protein is CASSEALRLGGDYEQYF. The CDR3 region has the DNA TGTGCCAGCAGTGAAGCGCTTCGGCTAGGAGGGGATTACGAGCAGTACTTC.

The chain has TRBV27 and TRBJ1-1; D is undetermined. Trimming cost V 5 bases and J 3 bases, with 16 bases left between them. CDR1 and CDR2 (germline): MNHEY, SMNVEV (reference sequence). This CDR3 has 15 residues. The CDR3 DNA sequence: TGTGCCAGCAGTCCTACAGTTCTGGGTGACACTGAAGCTTTCTTT. It is translated as CASSPTVLGDTEAFF.

The rearrangement uses TRBV4-1 and TRBJ2-7, with a weak D call TRBD2 (6 bases). V was shortened by 5 bases and J by 3 bases, with 17 bases between the two germline ends. The V gene's germline CDR1 is MGHRA and CDR2 YSYEKL. The CDR3 spans 15 residues. The CDR3 sequence is CASSYRDFGSYEQYF. For the CDR3, the DNA is TGCGCCAGCAGCTATAGGGACTTTGGCAGCTACGAGCAGTACTTC.

The CDR3 spells CASSLIDPLGEQYF. The CDR3 DNA sequence: TGTGCCAGCAGCTTGATAGACCCCCTGGGGGAGCAGTACTTC. This chain uses TRBV5-8 with TRBJ2-7; D call uncertain. The germline gives CDR1 SGHTS, CDR2 YDEGEE. The CDR3 totals 14 residues. Between the trimmed V and J ends, which lost 1 base and 7 bases, there was a span of 15 bases.

This rearrangement joins TRBV11-2 to TRBJ2-2, with a tentative D call TRBD2 (7 bases). Germline V gives CDR1 SGHAT, CDR2 FQNNGV. V lost 0 bases, J lost 0 bases, and 17 bases lay in between. The CDR3 sequence is 19 residues long. The CDR3 here is CASSLDTSARGPNTGELFF. The CDR3 DNA reads TGTGCCAGCAGCTTAGACACTAGCGCGCGGGGGCCGAACACCGGGGAGCTGTTTTTT.